Shown below are 9 T cell receptor beta chains from a single sample sequenced in a study of T-cell memory formation after mild COVID-19. TCRdb re-called the 5' RACE reads with MiXCR, one entry per CDR3 protein. The sample records around 300,000 distinct CDR3 sequences, about 13% being singletons. The specimen was PBMCs or a T cell subset sorted from them (not recorded which). The receptors were gathered from a man aged 18 to 29 who had mild COVID-19 (a few samples of this study predate the infection). Cell type and time point are not known.

V gene TRBV20-1 combines with J gene TRBJ2-1; 9 nucleotides align to TRBD2. The CDR3 is 14 residues long. The ends lost 2 bases at V and 12 bases at J; junction bases unmatched: 11. The germline V gene encodes CDR1 DFQATT and CDR2 SNEGSKA (reference sequence). The CDR3, as DNA: TGCAGTGCTAGAATGGCTAGCGGGGCGGAGGGGCAGTTCTTC. As protein: CSARMASGAEGQFF.

In its sample, this clonotype was seen many times. The chain recombines TRBV7-2 with TRBJ1-1, with D uncertain. This CDR3 contains 13 residues. V gave up 5 bases and J gave up 4 bases, with 11 bases separating them. From germline, CDR1 is SGHTA and CDR2 FQGNSA. Here the CDR3 reads CASSALEGTEAFF. In nucleotides, the CDR3 is TGTGCCAGCAGCGCCTTGGAGGGCACTGAAGCTTTCTTT.

In this sample, this clonotype turned up many times. CDR3 nucleotides: TGTGCCAGCAGCTTTCCTGAAGCTTTCTTT. It is translated as CASSFPEAFF. The genes are TRBV7-9 and TRBJ1-1, with unresolved D. CDR3 length: 10 amino acids. Germline assignment: CDR1 SEHNR and CDR2 FQNEAQ (reference sequence). Trimming took off 3 bases at V and 6 bases at J, with 2 bases between the two ends.

This clonotype was detected a few times. The chain's CDR3 is CSALGLGSPPSYEQYV. CDR3 coding DNA: TGCAGTGCCCTGGGACTGGGGTCCCCACCTTCCTACGAGCAGTACGTC. The rearrangement links TRBV20-1 to TRBJ2-7; possible D gene TRBD2, 6 bases. CDR1 is DFQATT, CDR2 SNEGSKA, per germline (reference sequence). The germline V and J ends were trimmed by 6 bases and 1 base, with 22 bases remaining between them. The CDR3 contains 16 residues.

The chain has TRBV7-2 and TRBJ2-7; D is possibly TRBD2 (5 bases). The germline V and J ends were trimmed by 2 bases and 0 bases, with 11 bases remaining between them. Germline CDR1 reads SGHTA; CDR2 reads FQGNSA. CDR3 length: 15 amino acids. Here the CDR3 DNA reads TGTGCCAGCAGCTTATCCGGGATGAGCTCCTACGAGCAGTACTTC. Translation: CASSLSGMSSYEQYF.

This clonotype was observed a few times. The chain has TRBV5-1 and TRBJ1-5; D is unclear. The CDR3 is 16 residues long. Trimming removed 0 bases from V and 1 base from J, with 11 bases in between. CDR1 SGHRS and CDR2 YFSETQ come from the germline V gene. CDR3 in DNA: TGCGCCAGCAGCTTGGCCGGGCAGAACAGCAATCAGCCCCAGCATTTT. This codes for CASSLAGQNSNQPQHF.

This clonotype has a handful of counts. The CDR3 protein is CASSFEIRQETQYF. The DNA for the CDR3 is TGTGCCAGCAGCTTTGAGATTCGCCAAGAGACCCAGTACTTC. This sequence joins TRBV5-5 and TRBJ2-5; D remains unclear. The germline V and J ends were trimmed by 2 bases and 1 base, with 9 bases remaining between them. Germline V gene lookup returns CDR1 SGHKS and CDR2 YYEKEE (reference sequence). The length of the CDR3 is 14 residues.

This clonotype has only a few counts. V and J are TRBV7-2 and TRBJ1-4, with TRBD1 identical over 9 bases. Germline CDR1 reads SGHTA; CDR2 reads FQGNSA. Trimming removed 4 bases from V and 7 bases from J; junction bases left unmatched: 7. The CDR3 is 15 amino acids. The CDR3: CASSSQGAGSEKLFF. The CDR3 nucleotides read TGTGCCAGCAGCTCACAGGGGGCGGGAAGTGAAAAACTGTTTTTT.

V gene TRBV11-2 combines with J gene TRBJ2-3; the match to TRBD2 covers 10 bases. With V trimmed by 2 bases and J by 6 bases, 8 bases remained unmatched. Looked up from germline, CDR1 is SGHAT and CDR2 is FQNNGV. This CDR3 is 16 amino acids long. Here the CDR3 reads CASSLWLAGEVDTQYF. The DNA of the CDR3 is TGTGCCAGCAGCTTATGGCTAGCGGGGGAAGTGGATACGCAGTATTTT.